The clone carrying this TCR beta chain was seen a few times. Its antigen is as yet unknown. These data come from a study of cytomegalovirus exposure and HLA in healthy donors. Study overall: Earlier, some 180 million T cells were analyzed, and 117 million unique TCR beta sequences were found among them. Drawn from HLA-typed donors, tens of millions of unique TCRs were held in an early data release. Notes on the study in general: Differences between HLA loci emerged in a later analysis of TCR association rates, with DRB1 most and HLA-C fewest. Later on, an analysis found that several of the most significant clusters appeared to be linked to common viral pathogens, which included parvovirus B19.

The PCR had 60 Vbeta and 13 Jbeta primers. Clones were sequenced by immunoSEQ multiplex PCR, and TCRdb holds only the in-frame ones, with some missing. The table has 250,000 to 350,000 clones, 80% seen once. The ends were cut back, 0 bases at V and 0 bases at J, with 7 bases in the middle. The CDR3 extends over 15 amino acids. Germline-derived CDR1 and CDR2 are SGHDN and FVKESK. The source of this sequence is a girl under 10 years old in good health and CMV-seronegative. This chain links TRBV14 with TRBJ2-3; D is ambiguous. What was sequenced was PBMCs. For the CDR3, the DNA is TGTGCCAGCAGCCAAGATGAGAAGAGCACAGATACGCAGTATTTT. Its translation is CASSQDEKSTDTQYF. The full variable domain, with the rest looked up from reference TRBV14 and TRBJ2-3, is EAGVTQFPSHSVIEKGQTVTLRCDPISGHDNLYWYRRVMGKEIKFLLHFVKESKQDESGMPNNRFLAERTGGTYSTLKVQPAELEDSGVYFCASSQDEKSTDTQYFGPGTRLTVL.